This T cell receptor (beta chain) derives from a study of T cells after yellow fever vaccination (dated by TCRdb to between 2018 and 2020). About the full investigation: The SMART-Seq v4 Ultra Low Input RNA kit was used to prepare libraries from fractions with low cell numbers. To follow T-cell clones before and after both primary and booster YFV17D yellow fever vaccination, bulk TCR alpha and beta repertoires underwent longitudinal sequencing. Blood samples were taken at several timepoints before and after primary and secondary immunization, and bulk PBMC replicates and cell subsets were isolated. The cohort comprised two healthy male donors, one aged 18 to 29 and one aged 30 to 40 years. Beyond this particular receptor, the publication reports: Compared with the primary T-cell response, the secondary T-cell response was weaker but faster, peaking on day 5 rather than day 15. After the booster, most clones that had expanded after primary vaccination were detected again (about 97% of CD4 and around nine tenths of CD8), suggesting broad maintenance of memory. Computational filtering was needed because FACS-sorted repertoires could contain abundant contaminating clonotypes from the bulk population. A small share of clonotypes occurred in both CD4 and CD8 compartments, likely arising from convergent recombination. Because the study included only two donors, the extent to which the findings can be generalized is limited.

TCR cDNA was made using 5'RACE template switching, a step that added a universal primer site and unique molecular identifiers. Priming of cDNA synthesis was performed from both the TCR alpha and TCR beta constant segments. Library amplification used two PCR steps, and the second PCR step added sample barcodes and sequencing adapters. Sequencing of libraries was done on Illumina HiSeq 2500 (2x100 bp) or NovaSeq (2x150 bp). For the original study's pipeline: MIGEC was used to demultiplex reads and collapse the reads into UMI consensus sequences, and MiXCR was used for V(D)J alignment. Using edgeR on replicate PBMC samples, clonotypes were called vaccine-responding if FDR was below 0.01 and the log2 fold change was above 5 up to day 15. Each bulk clonotype was labeled CD4 or CD8 based on which sequenced repertoire, CD4 or CD8, contained the clonotype at higher abundance. TCRdb trimmed public reads at Q25 via fastp, called clones via MiXCR and kept in-frame beta chains. Duplicate CDR3 protein sequences are folded into a single record with the most common DNA and genes. The V and J calls and clone size come from TCRdb's table, not from the authors' own analysis. Present in this sample are 500,000 to 650,000 distinct CDR3 sequences, 13% of which were seen just once. Roughly 13% of the sample comes from the top ten.

Trimming takes 4 bases off V and 2 bases off J; junction bases not matched to a gene: 10. Taken from cysteine to phenylalanine, the CDR3 has 16 residues. The entry retains the CDR3 DNA only, 48 bases that are in frame from base 1. From the germline V gene, CDR1 is SGDLS and CDR2 is YYNGEE. The treatment or condition label of this sample denotes: live attenuated yellow fever vaccine strain. Two biological replicates of bulk PBMCs were collected at each blood-draw timepoint. A standard Ficoll-Paque protocol was used to isolate PBMCs from peripheral blood. TriZol was used to extract RNA from bulk PBMCs, CD4 and CD8 fractions, and dextramer-positive and dextramer-negative fractions. On this clonotype: No cognate antigen has been identified for it. Base qualities are missing; no much larger clone stands one base away.

This receptor chain uses TRBV9 and TRBJ2-3; TRBD2 fits 7 bases in the junction. Sequencing was performed on PBMCs, taken on the day of the yellow fever booster vaccination. The receptor's source is a man younger than 45 who received the YFV17D yellow fever vaccine. The sequence in DNA is TGTGCCAGCAGCAACCCTAGCGGACTACTCACAGATACGCAGTATTTT. Translated, it reads CASSNPSGLLTDTQYF.